Below, 14 T cell receptor beta chains from the same sample are listed, as sequenced in a study of a mutant IDH1 vaccine in newly diagnosed glioma. Profiling relied on immunoSEQ multiplex PCR, and the TCRdb table lists in-frame clones only, not all of them. The table includes around 53,000 clones, 65% to 80% detected once. The sample's time point: week 35, safety follow-up. Mutant IDH1 20-mer peptide, at 300 ug, made up each vaccine dose, with topical imiquimod. The antigens for these receptors are not known. Sequences were derived from PBMCs, sampled from a glioma patient whose treatment included an IDH1 peptide vaccine. These receptors originate from a man between 35 and 55 years old with glioma.

V is TRBV18 and J is TRBJ1-5; D is undetermined. The length of the CDR3 is 12 residues. V was pared by 5 bases and J by 3 bases, with 5 bases between. CDR1 and CDR2 from the germline V gene are KGHSH and LQKENI. CDR3 bases: TGTGCCAGCTCATCATACAATCAGCCCCAGCATTTT. It codes for CASSSYNQPQHF. Full variable domain (rest looked up from reference TRBV18 and TRBJ1-5): NAGVMQNPRHLVRRRGQEARLRCSPMKGHSHVYWYRQLPEEGLKFMVYLQKENIIDESGMPKERFSAEFPKEGPSILRIQQVVRGDSAAYFCASSSYNQPQHFGDGTRLSIL.

The CDR3 sequence: CASSSTKTSVSYNEQFF. The CDR3 DNA follows: TGCGCCAGCAGCTCAACTAAAACTAGCGTCTCCTACAATGAGCAGTTCTTC. The chain has TRBV5-1 and TRBJ2-1; 7 positions match TRBD2. In germline, CDR1 is SGHRS, CDR2 YFSETQ. V was pared by 3 bases and J by 0 bases, with 9 bases of the junction left unmatched. This CDR3 is built from 17 residues.

This clone was picked up a small number of times. The chain joins TRBV10-1 to TRBJ2-1; D might be TRBD2 (6 bases). CDR1 WNHNN and CDR2 SYGVQD come from the germline V gene (reference sequence). CDR3 length: 15 residues. Trimming stripped 4 bases from V and 1 base from J, with 11 bases between. The CDR3 region is CASSAGEPSYNEQFF. CDR3 coding DNA: TGCGCCAGCAGTGCGGGGGAGCCTTCCTACAATGAGCAGTTCTTC.

The chain couples TRBV2 to TRBJ2-6; possible D gene TRBD1, 6 bases. Germline V gene data show CDR1 as SNHLY and CDR2 as FYNNEI. This CDR3 has 15 residues. The V end was cut by 8 bases, the J end by 3 bases, with 14 bases between. For the CDR3, the DNA is TGTGCCAGCGAAGGGGGTTCAGTTGGGGCCAACGTCCTGACTTTC. It codes for CASEGGSVGANVLTF. Full variable domain (missing parts from reference TRBV2 and TRBJ2-6): EPEVTQTPSHQVTQMGQEVILRCVPISNHLYFYWYRQILGQKVEFLVSFYNNEISEKSEIFDDQFSVERPDGSNFTLKIRSTKLEDSAMYFCASEGGSVGANVLTFGAGSRLTVL.

Here the CDR3 DNA reads TGTGCCAGTAGCTCCCCGCGGGCAGGGCTCACAGATACGCAGTATTTT. It codes for CASSSPRAGLTDTQYF. V and J are TRBV19 and TRBJ2-3; D possibly matches TRBD1 or TRBD2 (5 bases each). In germline, CDR1 is LNHDA, CDR2 SQIVND (reference sequence). Trimming took off 6 bases at V and 2 bases at J, with 18 bases between the two ends. The CDR3 extends over 16 amino acids.

The chain uses TRBV4-2 and TRBJ1-1; a possible D gene is TRBD1 (5 bases). The CDR3 loop spans 15 amino acids. V gave up 5 bases and J gave up 1 base, with 14 bases separating them. From germline, CDR1 is LGHNA and CDR2 YNFKEQ. The CDR3 spells CASSSLGGKNTEAFF. The CDR3 nucleotides are TGTGCCAGCAGCAGCCTGGGGGGGAAGAACACTGAAGCTTTCTTT.

The gene calls are TRBV19 and TRBJ1-1, with 8 bases that match TRBD1. Germline trimming cut 5 bases from V and 2 bases from J; bases unmatched to any gene: 10. Germline lookup yields CDR1 LNHDA and CDR2 SQIVND (reference sequence). The CDR3 contains 16 residues. The CDR3 reads CASSLGTGGINTEAFF. DNA of the CDR3: TGTGCCAGTAGTCTCGGGACAGGTGGTATAAACACTGAAGCTTTCTTT.

A single count supports this clone. The chain links TRBV19 to TRBJ2-1; 9 nucleotides line up with TRBD2. V gave up 5 bases and J gave up 2 bases; unmatched junction bases: 7. The CDR3 is 16 amino acids. CDR1 is LNHDA, CDR2 SQIVND, per germline (reference sequence). Here the CDR3 DNA reads TGTGCCAGTAGTCTTCAAGCGGGGGGCCCCTACAATGAGCAGTTCTTC. Encoded protein: CASSLQAGGPYNEQFF. Full variable domain (outside the CDR3, taken from reference TRBV19 and TRBJ2-1): DGGITQSPKYLFRKEGQNVTLSCEQNLNHDAMYWYRQDPGQGLRLIYYSQIVNDFQKGDIAEGYSVSREKKESFPLTVTSAQKNPTAFYLCASSLQAGGPYNEQFFGPGTRLTVL.

This clone was detected a few times. The chain uses TRBV15 and TRBJ2-7; 9 nucleotides align to TRBD1. V gave up 3 bases and J gave up 2 bases; unmatched junction bases: 11. This CDR3 comprises 17 residues. Germline V gives CDR1 LNHNV, CDR2 YYDKDF (reference sequence). The CDR3 here is CATSRGGTGIGAYEQYF. DNA for the CDR3: TGTGCCACCAGCAGGGGTGGGACAGGGATAGGCGCCTACGAGCAGTACTTC.

The V gene is TRBV4-1, the J gene TRBJ1-2; a weak D match, TRBD1 (6 bases). There are 13 residues in the CDR3. V lost 5 bases, J lost 5 bases, and 12 bases lay in between. The V gene's germline CDR1 is MGHRA and CDR2 YSYEKL. In nucleotides, the CDR3 is TGCGCCAGCAGCTGGGAACAGGGTTATGGCTACACCTTC. Translation gives CASSWEQGYGYTF.

The rearrangement uses TRBV7-9 and TRBJ1-3, with D tentatively TRBD1 (6 bases). The CDR3 covers 15 residues. The germline V gene has CDR1 SEHNR and CDR2 FQNEAQ (reference sequence). Trimming shortened V by 1 base and J by 4 bases, and 11 bases separated the two germline ends. The CDR3 sequence is CASSLDGGAGNTIYF. The CDR3 coding sequence is TGTGCCAGCAGCTTAGATGGGGGCGCCGGAAACACCATATATTTT.

V is TRBV6-5 and J is TRBJ1-2; 10 nucleotides match TRBD1. Germline lookup yields CDR1 MNHEY and CDR2 SVGAGI. V shed 6 bases, J shed 4 bases, and the junction held 5 bases outside the gene matches. The CDR3 is 14 residues long. The CDR3 sequence: CASRPGQGFYGYTF. CDR3 DNA: TGTGCCAGCAGGCCGGGACAGGGGTTCTATGGCTACACCTTC.

The V and J genes are TRBV6-9 and TRBJ2-7; D remains ambiguous. Looked up from germline, CDR1 is MNHGY and CDR2 is SVAAGI. CDR3 length equals 13 residues. The ends were cut back, 0 bases at V and 6 bases at J, with 9 bases in the middle. The CDR3 loop reads CASSYSCRSEQYF. The CDR3 region has the DNA TGTGCCAGCAGTTATTCGTGCAGGAGCGAGCAGTACTTC.

This clone showed up just a few times. The V and J genes are TRBV7-9 and TRBJ2-7; TRBD2 aligns across 11 bases. V trimming: 3 bases; J trimming: 3 bases; junction bases outside the gene matches: 4. Germline loops: CDR1 SEHNR, CDR2 FQNEAQ (reference sequence). The CDR3 runs 15 residues. The CDR3 DNA sequence: TGTGCCAGCAGCTTTGGGGGACTAGCGGACTACGAGCAGTACTTC. Encoded protein: CASSFGGLADYEQYF.